This T cell receptor (beta chain) was recorded in a study of naive and memory T cell subsets. The study, taken as a whole, reports: Activation and differentiation may alter RNA-based TCR counts.

Germline CDR1 and CDR2: LNHNV and YYDKDF (reference sequence). The V end was cut by 1 base, the J end by 0 bases, with 21 bases between. The CDR3 has 19 residues. This clonotype turned up a few times. Its antigen remains unidentified. Two oligonucleotides, mixed equimolar, formed the beta constant-region primer covering TRBC1 and TRBC2. Nested alpha and beta constant-region primers with the SP2 primer drove four PCR rounds on ligated cDNA. TCRdb re-analysed the UMI-ligation and nested PCR reads in MiXCR, keeping a single row per CDR3 protein. This table holds around 160,000 distinct CDR3 sequences, about a sixth found once. Alpha and beta libraries were amplified separately from the second PCR onward.

The chain joins TRBV15 to TRBJ1-1; D call uncertain. Sequenced material: naive CD4+ T cells from blood. The receptor's source is a human donor in good health. In nucleotides, the CDR3 is TGTGCCACCAGCAGAGCCGGGCAAGGCATCCGTTTCATGAACACTGAAGCTTTCTTT. As protein: CATSRAGQGIRFMNTEAFF.